A single sample gave rise to the 22 T cell receptor beta chains below, sequenced in a study of cytotoxic CD8 clonotypes in ibrutinib-treated CLL. Here immunoSEQ multiplex PCR was the method, and the copy in TCRdb shows in-frame clones only, minus some. The sample shows more than 11,000 clones, approximately 70% of them seen only once. This sample comprised PBMCs, obtained before ibrutinib treatment. All receptors come from a human donor with chronic lymphocytic leukemia.

The gene calls are TRBV7-8 and TRBJ2-7; 8 bases line up with TRBD2. The CDR3 sequence is 15 residues long. The germline V gene encodes CDR1 SGHVS and CDR2 FQNEAQ. Trimming removed 5 bases from V and 2 bases from J; junction bases left unmatched: 8. DNA for the CDR3: TGTGCCAGCAGCCCGCGGCGGGGGGTGGCCTACGAGCAGTACTTC. This gives the protein CASSPRRGVAYEQYF. Using reference TRBV7-8 and TRBJ2-7 for the parts outside the CDR3, the full variable domain is GAGVSQSPRYKVAKRGQDVALRCDPISGHVSLFWYQQALGQGPEFLTYFQNEAQLDKSGLPSDRFFAERPEGSVSTLKIQRTQQEDSAVYLCASSPRRGVAYEQYFGPGTRLTVT.

This clone was seen a handful of times. V gene TRBV28 combines with J gene TRBJ2-3; 9 bases map to TRBD1. J was trimmed by 3 bases and V by 10 bases; bases with no gene match: 8. This CDR3 has 14 amino acids. Germline CDR1 is MDHEN and CDR2 is SYDVKM. The CDR3 here is CATRQGGITDTQYF. The CDR3 region has the DNA TGTGCCACCCGACAGGGGGGTATTACAGATACGCAGTATTTT.

J is TRBJ2-3 and V is TRBV6-4, with TRBD1 matching over 9 bases. V trimming: 5 bases; J trimming: 2 bases; junction bases outside the gene matches: 8. CDR3 length: 16 residues. CDR1 is MRHNA, CDR2 SNTAGT, per germline. CDR3 protein: CASSRGQGGSTDTQYF. The CDR3 DNA is TGTGCCAGCAGTCGGGGACAGGGAGGGTCCACAGATACGCAGTATTTT.

J is TRBJ2-5 and V is TRBV11-1; D is undetermined. Trimming pared 5 bases from V and 5 bases from J, leaving 15 bases between. Germline V CDR1 and CDR2: SGHAT, FQDESV (reference sequence). The CDR3 is 14 amino acids. CDR3 sequence reads: CASSPGSAAETQYF. CDR3 bases: TGTGCCAGCAGCCCCGGGTCGGCCGCGGAGACCCAGTACTTC. Full variable domain (outside the CDR3, taken from reference TRBV11-1 and TRBJ2-5): EAEVAQSPRYKITEKSQAVAFWCDPISGHATLYWYRQILGQGPELLVQFQDESVVDDSQLPKDRFSAERLKGVDSTLKIQPAELGDSAMYLCASSPGSAAETQYFGPGTRLLVL.

The gene calls are TRBV28 and TRBJ1-5; D is unclear. Per the germline V gene, CDR1 is MDHEN and CDR2 is SYDVKM. This CDR3 spans 11 amino acids. V was cut by 1 base and J by 11 bases, with 6 bases left in between. The CDR3, as DNA: TGTGCCAGCAGTTTATCGAGGTCCCAGCATTTT. This sequence encodes CASSLSRSQHF.

The chain links TRBV20-1 to TRBJ2-5, with D perhaps given as TRBD1 or TRBD2 (5 bases each). Per the germline V gene, CDR1 is DFQATT and CDR2 is SNEGSKA (reference sequence). This CDR3 has 11 amino acids. Trimming pared 6 bases from V and 5 bases from J, leaving 10 bases between. The CDR3 spells CSARGRETQYF. The CDR3 DNA follows: TGCAGTGCCCGGGGCCGGGAGACCCAGTACTTC.

V gene TRBV18 combines with J gene TRBJ2-2, with 7 bases matching TRBD2. Trimming took 3 bases from V and 6 from J; bases not matched to a gene: 10. Germline CDR1 reads KGHSH; CDR2 reads LQKENI. CDR3 length: 16 residues. CDR3 coding DNA: TGTGCCAGCTCACCGGACCCACTAGCGATCTCCGGGGAGCTGTTTTTT. It specifies CASSPDPLAISGELFF.

The rearrangement links TRBV11-2 to TRBJ2-7; D possibly corresponds to TRBD2 (6 bases). V lost 4 bases, J lost 3 bases, and 7 bases lay in between. This CDR3 spans 12 amino acids. Germline lookup yields CDR1 SGHAT and CDR2 FQNNGV. CDR3 in amino acids: CASSSGGYEQYF. The DNA for the CDR3 is TGTGCCAGCAGCTCCGGGGGCTACGAGCAGTACTTC.

V usage is TRBV27 and J usage is TRBJ1-4, with D maybe TRBD1 (5 bases). V lost 6 bases to trimming and J lost 8 bases, with 25 bases between them. The CDR3 sequence is 17 residues long. Per the germline V gene, CDR1 is MNHEY and CDR2 is SMNVEV (reference sequence). Here the CDR3 reads CASSRTHRGGRREKLFF. Written as DNA, the CDR3 is TGTGCCAGCAGCCGCACCCACCGCGGGGGTCGGCGGGAAAAACTGTTTTTT.

The V gene is TRBV28, the J gene TRBJ2-1, with a possible D match to TRBD2 (7 bases). Trimming took 3 bases from V and 3 from J, leaving 12 bases between them. Looked up from germline, CDR1 is MDHEN and CDR2 is SYDVKM. The CDR3 sequence is 15 residues long. The CDR3 region is CASSLGGAFYNEQFF. The CDR3 nucleotides are TGTGCCAGCAGTTTGGGGGGGGCTTTCTACAATGAGCAGTTCTTC.

The rearrangement links TRBV6-1 to TRBJ1-5; D is undetermined. V shed 6 bases and J shed 9 bases, with 15 bases lying between them. CDR1 is MNHNS and CDR2 is SASEGT in the germline V gene. CDR3 length equals 13 residues. The CDR3 DNA reads as TGTGCCAGCAGGGGCACGGGTTTGGGGCCCCAGCATTTT. The encoded protein is CASRGTGLGPQHF.

This rearrangement joins TRBV7-2 to TRBJ1-6; D unclear. The CDR3 has 15 residues. Germline V CDR1 and CDR2: SGHTA, FQGNSA. V was shortened by 1 base and J by 4 bases, with 8 bases between the two germline ends. CDR3 coding DNA: TGTGCCAGCAGCTTAGGCACCCCTTATAATTCACCCCTCCACTTT. Translated, it gives CASSLGTPYNSPLHF.

The genes are TRBV4-3 and TRBJ1-5; D call uncertain. V dropped 0 bases and J dropped 7 bases, with 7 bases sitting between them. In germline, CDR1 is LGHNA, CDR2 YSLEER. CDR3 size: 13 residues. The CDR3 nucleotides are TGCGCCAGCAGCCAAGATCTTGGCCAGCCCCAGCATTTT. Encoded protein: CASSQDLGQPQHF.

This chain connects TRBV6-5 to TRBJ1-1, with D possibly being TRBD1 (5 bases). Germline assignment: CDR1 MNHEY and CDR2 SVGAGI. V gave up 2 bases and J gave up 1 base, with 8 bases separating them. The CDR3 covers 14 residues. The CDR3 spells CASSYGAANTEAFF. In nucleotides, the CDR3 is TGTGCCAGCAGTTACGGGGCAGCGAACACTGAAGCTTTCTTT.

V usage is TRBV11-2 and J usage is TRBJ1-2; maybe TRBD1 (5 bases). The V gene's germline CDR1 is SGHAT and CDR2 FQNNGV. The CDR3 loop spans 13 amino acids. Trimming stripped 5 bases from V and 4 bases from J, with 11 bases between. In DNA, the CDR3 is TGTGCCAGCAGCCCCGCGGGGGGCTATGGCTACACCTTC. Encoded protein: CASSPAGGYGYTF. Looking up the rest from reference TRBV11-2 and TRBJ1-2 gives the full variable domain: EAGVAQSPRYKIIEKRQSVAFWCNPISGHATLYWYQQILGQGPKLLIQFQNNGVVDDSQLPKDRFSAERLKGVDSTLKIQPAKLEDSAVYLCASSPAGGYGYTFGSGTRLTVV.

The chain combines TRBV7-3 with TRBJ2-7, with no clear D. V gave up 7 bases and J gave up 0 bases, with 22 bases separating them. The CDR3 contains 17 residues. CDR1 is SGHTA, CDR2 FQGTGA, per germline. The CDR3 DNA reads as TGTGCCAGCACCCCCGGCGCGAGCACCCCAATCTCCTACGAGCAGTACTTC. This translates into CASTPGASTPISYEQYF.

The chain uses TRBV28 and TRBJ1-1; D perhaps matches TRBD1 (5 bases). The germline gives CDR1 MDHEN, CDR2 SYDVKM. This CDR3 contains 16 residues. Trimming removed 7 bases at V and 4 bases at J, with 22 bases between. The CDR3 region is CASTTGRRGVTTEAFF. The CDR3 nucleotides read TGTGCCAGCACCACTGGCCGACGAGGGGTCACCACTGAAGCTTTCTTT.

This clone was picked up one time. This sequence joins TRBV11-2 and TRBJ1-2, with unresolved D. The CDR3 totals 14 residues. CDR1 SGHAT and CDR2 FQNNGV come from the germline V gene. V was trimmed by 5 bases and J by 0 bases, leaving 10 bases between them. CDR3: CASSPTAANYGYTF. The CDR3 region has the DNA TGTGCCAGCAGCCCTACGGCCGCTAACTATGGCTACACCTTC.

This clone was counted a single time. The chain joins TRBV6-5 to TRBJ2-3, with D unresolved. Germline V gene sequence: CDR1 MNHEY, CDR2 SVGAGI. Trimming took off 0 bases at V and 9 bases at J, with 4 bases between the two ends. This CDR3 region has 11 residues. DNA for the CDR3: TGTGCCAGCAGTTACTCGGGGACGCAGTATTTT. This encodes CASSYSGTQYF.

The table lists this clone with a count of one. The V gene is TRBV30, the J gene TRBJ1-4; no definite D call. V dropped 2 bases and J dropped 0 bases, with 7 bases sitting between them. Germline assignment: CDR1 GTSNPN and CDR2 SVGIG (reference sequence). This CDR3 has 14 residues. CDR3 sequence reads: CAWSRSPTNEKLFF. In DNA form, the CDR3 reads TGTGCCTGGAGTAGGTCGCCAACTAATGAAAAACTGTTTTTT.

The chain couples TRBV7-9 to TRBJ2-7; perhaps TRBD1 as D (5 bases). V was clipped by 4 bases and J by 0 bases, with 10 bases between them. There are 14 residues in the CDR3. CDR1 and CDR2 from the germline V gene are SEHNR and FQNEAQ (reference sequence). For the CDR3, the DNA is TGTGCCAGCAGCTCGCTTCAGGGCTCCTACGAGCAGTACTTC. Translation: CASSSLQGSYEQYF.

The chain is built from TRBV11-2 and TRBJ2-7; no firm D call. V was cut by 1 base and J by 6 bases, with 19 bases left in between. Germline values: CDR1 SGHAT, CDR2 FQNNGV. The CDR3 loop spans 16 amino acids. The DNA of the CDR3 is TGTGCCAGCAGCTTAGTGCCCCCTGGGCTTGGGGTCGAGCAGTACTTC. Its protein is CASSLVPPGLGVEQYF.